This passage covers 29 T cell receptor beta chains from one sample sequenced in a study of shared clonotypes between healthy human individuals. Positively selected for CCR7, the CD45RO-negative cells used as naive CD8 cells excluded terminally differentiated effector memory CD45RA+ cells. Only in-frame clones appear in the TCRdb table, and some are missing; sequencing was by immunoSEQ multiplex PCR. The sample includes millions of clones, about 95% of them seen just once. Source material: naive CD8+ T cells sorted from blood. The origin of the receptors is a man younger than 35 in good health.

This chain links TRBV4-3 with TRBJ1-2, with TRBD1 matching over 7 bases. The germline V gene encodes CDR1 LGHNA and CDR2 YSLEER. With 3 bases clipped from V and 5 bases from J, the junction kept 9 bases outside the gene matches. The CDR3 is 15 residues long. In DNA, the CDR3 is TGCGCCAGCAGCCACGCCTCAGGGGGAGATTATGGCTACACCTTC. Translation: CASSHASGGDYGYTF.

This chain connects TRBV7-2 to TRBJ2-5; the match to TRBD2 covers 9 bases. V was clipped by 0 bases and J by 10 bases; unmatched bases: 24. The CDR3 extends over 20 amino acids. Germline V CDR1 and CDR2: SGHTA, FQGNSA. CDR3 DNA sequence: TGTGCCAGCAGCTTAGCGAGATGGAATGGACTAGCGCAACCTCAAACTATCCAGTACTTC. It specifies CASSLARWNGLAQPQTIQYF. The variable domain in full, with the rest retrieved from reference TRBV7-2 and TRBJ2-5, is GAGVSQSPSNKVTEKGKDVELRCDPISGHTALYWYRQSLGQGLEFLIYFQGNSAPDKSGLPSDRFSAERTGGSVSTLTIQRTQQEDSAVYLCASSLARWNGLAQPQTIQYFGPGTRLLVL.

V is TRBV14 and J is TRBJ2-7; unclear D gene. The CDR3 spans 15 residues. V gave up 1 base and J gave up 0 bases, with 10 bases separating them. Germline V gene lookup returns CDR1 SGHDN and CDR2 FVKESK. The CDR3 sequence: CASSQATFSSYEQYF. The CDR3 DNA follows: TGTGCCAGCAGCCAAGCGACATTTAGCTCCTACGAGCAGTACTTC.

This rearrangement joins TRBV4-3 to TRBJ2-7, with TRBD1 matching over 7 bases. Germline lookup yields CDR1 LGHNA and CDR2 YSLEER. The CDR3 has 15 amino acids. V lost 1 base to trimming and J lost 2 bases; unmatched junction nucleotides: 5. CDR3 nucleotides: TGCGCCAGCAGCCAAGCTGCGACAGGGACCTACGAGCAGTACTTC. Protein sequence: CASSQAATGTYEQYF.

The sample holds one count of this clone. The chain couples TRBV9 to TRBJ2-7, with D uncertain. This CDR3 comprises 14 residues. V lost 0 bases, J lost 2 bases, and 9 bases lay in between. From germline, CDR1 is SGDLS and CDR2 YYNGEE. CDR3 residues: CASSVGHTTYEQYF. In DNA, the CDR3 is TGTGCCAGCAGCGTAGGACACACCACCTACGAGCAGTACTTC.

V gene TRBV27 combines with J gene TRBJ2-5, with TRBD2 matching 8 bases. The CDR3 has 15 residues. Per germline, CDR1 MNHEY and CDR2 SMNVEV (reference sequence). Germline trimming cut 5 bases from V and 4 bases from J; bases unmatched to any gene: 9. As DNA, the CDR3 is TGTGCCAGCAGTAATAGCGGGACCGTCGGAGAGACCCAGTACTTC. This encodes CASSNSGTVGETQYF.

This chain links TRBV28 with TRBJ2-5; TRBD2 agrees at 15 bases. V lost 6 bases to trimming and J lost 2 bases; unmatched junction nucleotides: 19. The CDR3 is 21 amino acids. Germline CDR1 reads MDHEN; CDR2 reads SYDVKM. In DNA, the CDR3 is TGTGCCAGCAGCCCGGGACTAGCGGGGGGCCGAGCCCCTCCGATTCAAGAGACCCAGTACTTC. Its translation: CASSPGLAGGRAPPIQETQYF.

V usage is TRBV28 and J usage is TRBJ1-2, with TRBD1 matching 7 bases. J lost 2 bases, V lost 5 bases, and 5 bases had no gene match. The length of the CDR3 is 14 residues. The germline V gene encodes CDR1 MDHEN and CDR2 SYDVKM. In DNA form, the CDR3 reads TGTGCCAGCAGTATCCAGGGGGAAAACTATGGCTACACCTTC. This sequence encodes CASSIQGENYGYTF.

The chain couples TRBV7-9 to TRBJ1-6; TRBD1 aligns across 7 bases. The CDR3 covers 14 residues. Losses at the gene ends were 5 bases for V and 7 bases for J; bases not matched to a gene: 5. The V gene's germline CDR1 is SEHNR and CDR2 FQNEAQ (reference sequence). CDR3 amino acids: CASSPGQENSPLHF. Here the CDR3 DNA reads TGTGCCAGCAGCCCTGGACAGGAGAATTCACCCCTCCACTTT.

The V and J genes are TRBV12-5 and TRBJ2-1; 12 bases are a match to TRBD2. CDR3 size: 14 residues. From germline, CDR1 is LGHNT and CDR2 FRNRAP. V lost 0 bases and J lost 9; bases outside the gene matches: 0. Here the CDR3 DNA reads TGTGCTAGTGGTTTGGTACTAGCGGGAGGTGAGCAGTTCTTC. Protein product: CASGLVLAGGEQFF.

This chain joins TRBV2 and TRBJ1-5, with no clear D. The CDR3 is 16 amino acids. Trimming left V 2 bases short and J 2 bases short, with 13 bases between. The V gene's germline CDR1 is SNHLY and CDR2 FYNNEI. The CDR3 sequence is CASSEKRSAGNQPQHF. The CDR3 region has the DNA TGTGCCAGCAGTGAAAAGAGGTCGGCCGGCAATCAGCCCCAGCATTTT.

This chain connects TRBV7-8 to TRBJ1-2, with TRBD1 as a possible D gene (6 bases). The CDR3 loop spans 15 amino acids. The germline CDR1 and CDR2 sequences are SGHVS and FQNEAQ. V lost 7 bases, J lost 4 bases, and 19 bases lay in between. In nucleotides, the CDR3 is TGTGCCAGCATTCTACTGGGGGCGCAGGGCTATGGCTACACCTTC. Translation gives CASILLGAQGYGYTF.

The chain couples TRBV5-4 to TRBJ1-4; D call uncertain. Germline assignment: CDR1 SGHNT and CDR2 YYREEE (reference sequence). This CDR3 is built from 14 residues. V was cut by 0 bases and J by 8 bases, with 11 bases left in between. CDR3 DNA: TGTGCCAGCAGCTTGGGGGAGGTTGGCGAAAAACTGTTTTTT. Translating it yields CASSLGEVGEKLFF.

The chain has TRBV9 and TRBJ2-3; D might be TRBD2 (5 bases). V was cut by 3 bases and J by 1 base, with 15 bases left in between. The CDR3 has 16 amino acids. Germline values: CDR1 SGDLS, CDR2 YYNGEE. The DNA for the CDR3 is TGTGCCAGCAGCGCGGGGTATCCTTCCGGCACAGATACGCAGTATTTT. It codes for CASSAGYPSGTDTQYF.

The V gene is TRBV7-8, the J gene TRBJ2-3; the D is unclear. Trimming left V 1 base short and J 1 base short, with 15 bases between. CDR1 SGHVS and CDR2 FQNEAQ come from the germline V gene. CDR3 length equals 17 residues. The CDR3: CASSLEASGVGTDTQYF. CDR3 DNA: TGTGCCAGCAGCTTAGAGGCTTCAGGAGTGGGCACAGATACGCAGTATTTT.

J is TRBJ1-2 and V is TRBV5-1; 7 bases agree with TRBD1. The V gene end was trimmed by 0 bases and the J gene end by 3 bases; junction bases not matched to a gene: 8. The CDR3 extends over 16 amino acids. The germline gives CDR1 SGHRS, CDR2 YFSETQ. This CDR3 is CASSLERGGRDYGYTF. As DNA, the CDR3 is TGCGCCAGCAGCTTGGAGCGAGGGGGCAGGGACTATGGCTACACCTTC. Supplemented by reference TRBV5-1 and TRBJ1-2, the full variable domain reads KAGVTQTPRYLIKTRGQQVTLSCSPISGHRSVSWYQQTPGQGLQFLFEYFSETQRNKGNFPGRFSGRQFSNSRSEMNVSTLELGDSALYLCASSLERGGRDYGYTFGSGTRLTVV.

V is TRBV9 and J is TRBJ1-1; D might be TRBD1 (6 bases). The CDR3 is made up of 18 amino acids. The V and J ends lost 4 bases and 1 base respectively, with 23 bases between them. CDR1 SGDLS and CDR2 YYNGEE come from the germline V gene. CDR3 residues: CASSPRTAWGNSNTEAFF. CDR3 nucleotide sequence: TGTGCCAGCAGCCCCAGGACAGCGTGGGGGAACTCGAACACTGAAGCTTTCTTT.

With respect to this clone: The same CDR3 can be traced to other DNA sequences in this sample. The chain links TRBV27 to TRBJ2-6; no reliable D call. Germline V gives CDR1 MNHEY, CDR2 SMNVEV (reference sequence). The V gene lost 3 bases and the J gene lost 0 bases, with 9 bases spanning the gap. The CDR3 covers 16 residues. The CDR3 reads CASSLVGTSGANVLTF. DNA of the CDR3: TGTGCCAGCAGTTTGGTGGGCACCTCTGGGGCCAACGTCCTGACTTTC.

V is TRBV15 and J is TRBJ1-5; 9 bases map to TRBD1. The J segment lost 6 bases and the V segment lost 5 bases, leaving 11 bases of the junction unmatched. This CDR3 has 16 residues. CDR1 is LNHNV, CDR2 YYDKDF, per germline (reference sequence). The CDR3 region has the DNA TGTGCCACCAGCGAAAATACCGGGACAGGGTTTCAGCCCCAGCATTTT. Protein sequence: CATSENTGTGFQPQHF. Together with reference TRBV15 and TRBJ1-5, the CDR3 gives the full variable domain: DAMVIQNPRYQVTQFGKPVTLSCSQTLNHNVMYWYQQKSSQAPKLLFHYYDKDFNNEADTPDNFQSRRPNTSFCFLDIRSPGLGDTAMYLCATSENTGTGFQPQHFGDGTRLSIL.

This chain connects TRBV7-9 to TRBJ2-2; D unclear. CDR1 is SEHNR, CDR2 FQNEAQ, per germline (reference sequence). The length of the CDR3 is 15 residues. The V and J ends lost 1 base and 6 bases respectively, with 12 bases between them. The CDR3 coding sequence is TGTGCCAGCAGCTTAGAACTTGCACCATCCGGGGAGCTGTTTTTT. Its translation: CASSLELAPSGELFF.

This chain links TRBV15 with TRBJ1-3; D uncertain. Germline-derived CDR1 and CDR2 are LNHNV and YYDKDF (reference sequence). The CDR3 is 15 residues long. V gave up 0 bases and J gave up 3 bases, with 9 bases separating them. CDR3 bases: TGTGCCACCAGCAGAGATGATGAGTATGGAAACACCATATATTTT. Translating gives CATSRDDEYGNTIYF.

The rearrangement links TRBV5-6 to TRBJ1-1; no definite D call. Trimming shortened V by 4 bases and J by 1 base, and 11 bases separated the two germline ends. The CDR3 consists of 14 residues. The germline gives CDR1 SGHDT, CDR2 YYEEEE. The CDR3 reads CASSLGTANTEAFF. The CDR3 bases are TGTGCCAGCAGCCTCGGAACGGCGAACACTGAAGCTTTCTTT.

This clone was detected a few times. This chain connects TRBV27 to TRBJ1-6, with unresolved D. The CDR3 covers 13 residues. The germline V gene has CDR1 MNHEY and CDR2 SMNVEV (reference sequence). The ends were cut back, 8 bases at V and 7 bases at J, with 12 bases in the middle. The CDR3 protein is CASRQFRNSPLHF. For the CDR3, the DNA is TGTGCCAGCCGCCAGTTTAGGAATTCACCCCTCCACTTT.

This rearrangement joins TRBV29-1 to TRBJ2-1, with D unresolved. The CDR3 runs 11 residues. CDR1 is SQVTM and CDR2 is ANQGSEA in the germline V gene. Trimming pared 3 bases from V and 6 bases from J, leaving 6 bases between. CDR3 protein: CSVDVGNEQFF. CDR3 nucleotides: TGCAGCGTTGATGTGGGCAATGAGCAGTTCTTC.

The V call is TRBV5-5, the J call TRBJ2-7, with 7 positions matching TRBD1. Per the germline V gene, CDR1 is SGHKS and CDR2 is YYEKEE (reference sequence). The V segment lost 0 bases and the J segment 2 bases; nucleotides outside the gene matches: 5. This CDR3 has 15 residues. The CDR3 coding sequence is TGTGCCAGCAGCTTGGCCGGGACAGAAACCTACGAGCAGTACTTC. Its translation is CASSLAGTETYEQYF.

As for this clone: Other DNA sequences in this specimen translate into the identical CDR3. The chain has TRBV10-1 and TRBJ2-1, with D perhaps being TRBD1 or TRBD2 (5 bases each). The ends were cut back, 2 bases at V and 9 bases at J, with 5 bases in the middle. Germline CDR1 reads WNHNN; CDR2 reads SYGVQD (reference sequence). The CDR3 loop spans 11 amino acids. CDR3: CASSEGGEQFF. In nucleotides, the CDR3 is TGCGCCAGCAGTGAGGGGGGTGAGCAGTTCTTC.

This chain links TRBV25-1 with TRBJ2-5; the match to TRBD2 covers 7 bases. J was trimmed by 5 bases and V by 2 bases; bases with no gene match: 8. Germline V gene lookup returns CDR1 MGHDK and CDR2 SYGVNS. The CDR3 extends over 15 amino acids. DNA for the CDR3: TGTGCCAGCAGTGAAGTGGGAGGGAGTGCGGAGACCCAGTACTTC. As protein: CASSEVGGSAETQYF.

This clone was seen just once. The chain is built from TRBV5-1 and TRBJ1-1, with D perhaps TRBD1 (5 bases). In germline, CDR1 is SGHRS, CDR2 YFSETQ. The CDR3 extends over 16 amino acids. V dropped 0 bases and J dropped 5 bases, with 17 bases sitting between them. The CDR3 protein is CASSLDLLTVGTEAFF. For the CDR3, the DNA is TGCGCCAGCAGCTTGGACCTACTGACAGTAGGGACTGAAGCTTTCTTT.

J is TRBJ2-1 and V is TRBV7-9; 7 bases align to TRBD1. Germline CDR1 SEHNR, CDR2 FQNEAQ (reference sequence). V was clipped by 6 bases and J by 8 bases; unmatched bases: 4. This CDR3 spans 12 amino acids. The CDR3 coding sequence is TGTGCCAGCAGACAGGGGATCCATGAGCAGTTCTTC. This sequence encodes CASRQGIHEQFF.